The 32 T cell receptor beta chains given below trace back to one sample, sequenced in a study of T-cell reconstitution after alpha-beta-depleted transplantation in children. The TCRbeta library was prepared with unique molecular identifiers. TCRdb itself ran the PCR reads through MiXCR, one entry per CDR3 protein. The sample includes 670,000 or so distinct CDR3 sequences, 10% to 15% of them seen just once. Here the sequenced sample was PBMCs, taken before TCRalphabeta/CD19-depleted stem cell transplant. The receptors here all came from a girl aged 2-10 years with congenital amegakaryocytic thrombocytopenia, due to receive a stem cell transplant.

This clonotype was counted at least ten times. The V call is TRBV7-2, the J call TRBJ2-5; D remains ambiguous. Trimming shortened V by 2 bases and J by 2 bases, and 12 bases separated the two germline ends. The CDR3 consists of 15 residues. CDR1 is SGHTA and CDR2 is FQGNSA in the germline V gene. CDR3 bases: TGTGCCAGCAGCTTAATGGGCATTAAACAAGAGACCCAGTACTTC. It is translated as CASSLMGIKQETQYF. The full variable domain, rest sourced from reference TRBV7-2 and TRBJ2-5, is GAGVSQSPSNKVTEKGKDVELRCDPISGHTALYWYRQSLGQGLEFLIYFQGNSAPDKSGLPSDRFSAERTGGSVSTLTIQRTQQEDSAVYLCASSLMGIKQETQYFGPGTRLLVL.

This clonotype showed up many times. The genes are TRBV5-1 and TRBJ2-7, with D possibly TRBD1 on 5 matching bases. The CDR3 runs 14 residues. V lost 4 bases to trimming and J lost 2 bases, with 13 bases between them. Germline-derived CDR1 and CDR2 are SGHRS and YFSETQ. For the CDR3, the DNA is TGCGCCAGCAGCACCAATACAGGCCCCTACGAGCAGTACTTC. Protein product: CASSTNTGPYEQYF.

The rearrangement uses TRBV20-1 and TRBJ2-2, with D perhaps TRBD2 (6 bases). With 5 bases removed from V and 0 bases from J, the gap between germline ends came to 13 bases. The CDR3 spans 15 residues. Germline loops: CDR1 DFQATT, CDR2 SNEGSKA (reference sequence). The CDR3: CSAPRLVANTGELFF. The CDR3 DNA is TGCAGTGCTCCCCGACTAGTCGCGAACACCGGGGAGCTGTTTTTT.

This clonotype has just a few counts. The chain links TRBV15 to TRBJ1-2; D is ambiguous. V lost 9 bases, J lost 2 bases, and 10 bases lay in between. The CDR3 has 12 residues. Germline V gives CDR1 LNHNV, CDR2 YYDKDF (reference sequence). This chain's CDR3 is CATEAGNYGYTF. The CDR3 DNA sequence: TGTGCCACGGAAGCAGGCAACTATGGCTACACCTTC.

This clonotype showed up many times. The chain employs TRBV12-3 or TRBV12-4 and TRBJ2-5; TRBD1 aligns across 9 bases. V lost 7 bases to trimming and J lost 4 bases; unmatched junction nucleotides: 7. The CDR3 is 14 amino acids. CDR3 loop: CASKWTGDLETQYF. In nucleotides, the CDR3 is TGTGCCAGCAAATGGACAGGGGACCTAGAGACCCAGTACTTC.

The CDR3 region is CASSQGTSDFTDTQYF. The CDR3 region has the DNA TGTGCCAGCAGCCAGGGGACTAGCGATTTCACAGATACGCAGTATTTT. This chain connects TRBV3-1 to TRBJ2-3, with TRBD2 identical over 10 bases. The CDR3 runs to 16 residues. The germline V gene has CDR1 LGHDT and CDR2 YNNKEL (reference sequence). Unmatched junction bases numbered 5, after V lost 3 bases and J lost 2 bases.

Ten or more counts support this clonotype. The chain recombines TRBV5-1 with TRBJ2-3; weak D call: TRBD2 (5 bases). There are 15 residues in the CDR3. Trimming took off 0 bases at V and 6 bases at J, with 14 bases between the two ends. Germline V gene data show CDR1 as SGHRS and CDR2 as YFSETQ. CDR3: CASSLEEVVADTQYF. CDR3 sequence (DNA): TGCGCCAGCAGCTTGGAGGAGGTGGTAGCGGATACGCAGTATTTT. The full variable domain, its missing parts supplied by reference TRBV5-1 and TRBJ2-3, is KAGVTQTPRYLIKTRGQQVTLSCSPISGHRSVSWYQQTPGQGLQFLFEYFSETQRNKGNFPGRFSGRQFSNSRSEMNVSTLELGDSALYLCASSLEEVVADTQYFGPGTRLTVL.

V and J are TRBV18 and TRBJ1-3; D remains unclear. Germline V lookup: CDR1 KGHSH, CDR2 LQKENI. This CDR3 has 13 residues. V lost 6 bases and J 4 bases, leaving 10 bases between the germline ends. The CDR3 region is CASSRATGNTIYF. CDR3 DNA: TGTGCCAGCTCGCGCGCCACCGGAAACACCATATATTTT.

This clonotype showed up just a few times. The V gene is TRBV28, the J gene TRBJ2-7, with D possibly matching TRBD1 (5 bases). The CDR3 is 14 amino acids. Germline V CDR1 and CDR2: MDHEN, SYDVKM. The V and J ends lost 5 bases and 5 bases respectively, with 16 bases between them. The CDR3 protein is CASSPGPRVDEQYF. CDR3 coding DNA: TGTGCCAGCAGTCCCGGGCCCAGGGTTGACGAGCAGTACTTC.

The table lists this clonotype with many counts. This chain connects TRBV29-1 to TRBJ2-2; 8 positions match TRBD2. Unmatched junction bases numbered 4, after V lost 0 bases and J lost 7 bases. From germline, CDR1 is SQVTM and CDR2 ANQGSEA. The CDR3 contains 14 residues. The CDR3 protein is CSVEEAGVVGELFF. CDR3 in DNA: TGCAGCGTTGAAGAAGCGGGAGTGGTCGGGGAGCTGTTTTTT.

The CDR3 bases are TGTGCCTGGAGAGGGGTAAAACAGGGTGAGCAGTTCTTC. This sequence encodes CAWRGVKQGEQFF. V and J are TRBV30 and TRBJ2-1, with a possible D match to TRBD1 (6 bases). Germline values: CDR1 GTSNPN, CDR2 SVGIG (reference sequence). The V and J ends lost 3 bases and 9 bases respectively, with 15 bases between them. This CDR3 has 13 amino acids.

This clonotype was seen repeatedly, ten times or more. The CDR3 reads CSVEGEGARGYEQYF. The DNA for the CDR3 is TGCAGCGTTGAAGGAGAGGGGGCGCGGGGCTACGAGCAGTACTTC. The chain is built from TRBV29-1 and TRBJ2-7; the D gene is possibly TRBD1 (7 bases). From germline, CDR1 is SQVTM and CDR2 ANQGSEA. V was shortened by 1 base and J by 3 bases, with 16 bases between the two germline ends. The CDR3 is made up of 15 amino acids.

This chain links TRBV7-9 with TRBJ1-1, with a tentative D call TRBD1 (6 bases). V lost 5 bases, J lost 1 base, and 14 bases lay in between. The CDR3 consists of 15 residues. Germline CDR1 and CDR2: SEHNR and FQNEAQ (reference sequence). The CDR3 bases are TGTGCCAGCAGCAAGCGGGGAGGGGGGAACACTGAAGCTTTCTTT. This codes for CASSKRGGGNTEAFF.

This chain uses TRBV3-1 with TRBJ2-2, with TRBD2 matching over 11 bases. The CDR3 contains 15 residues. Germline V gene lookup returns CDR1 LGHDT and CDR2 YNNKEL (reference sequence). V lost 8 bases, J lost 7 bases, and 9 bases stayed unmatched. CDR3 sequence (DNA): TGTGCCAGCTCCCTCAGACTAGCGGGAAGCGGGGAGCTGTTTTTT. This encodes CASSLRLAGSGELFF.

This clonotype was picked up a small number of times. The chain uses TRBV12-3 or TRBV12-4 and TRBJ1-2; a possible D gene is TRBD1 (6 bases). V was clipped by 7 bases and J by 4 bases, with 16 bases between them. The CDR3 runs to 14 residues. CDR3: CASTEGVELYGYTF. CDR3 in DNA: TGTGCCAGCACCGAGGGGGTGGAACTCTATGGCTACACCTTC.

This clonotype appeared many times. The chain couples TRBV10-3 to TRBJ2-3, with TRBD2 matching over 8 bases. The junction had 2 bases not matched to a gene; V was cut back by 11 bases and J by 1 base. In germline, CDR1 is ENHRY, CDR2 SYGVKD. CDR3 size: 12 residues. DNA of the CDR3: TGTGCCTCGGGAGGGCGCACAGATACGCAGTATTTT. It translates to CASGGRTDTQYF.

In this sample, this clonotype turned up many times. The V gene is TRBV18, the J gene TRBJ1-1; D not resolved. There are 15 residues in the CDR3. Germline CDR1 is KGHSH and CDR2 is LQKENI. Trimming removed 8 bases at V and 0 bases at J, with 16 bases between. The CDR3 here is CASKTPVLMNTEAFF. The CDR3 DNA reads as TGTGCCAGCAAAACCCCGGTCCTAATGAACACTGAAGCTTTCTTT.

This clonotype was observed at least ten times. The chain uses TRBV5-1 and TRBJ2-7, with a weak D call TRBD2 (6 bases). This CDR3 is built from 14 residues. Per germline, CDR1 SGHRS and CDR2 YFSETQ. Trimming took 5 bases from V and 3 from J, leaving 15 bases between them. This CDR3 reads CASSFQRASYEQYF. The CDR3 DNA reads TGCGCCAGCAGTTTCCAGCGGGCCAGCTACGAGCAGTACTTC.

As for this clonotype: A read error may be the cause here, since a much bigger clone is one base away. The gene calls are TRBV29-1 and TRBJ2-1; D possibly corresponds to TRBD2 (6 bases). CDR1 and CDR2 (germline): SQVTM, ANQGSEA. Trimming shortened V by 0 bases and J by 3 bases, and 12 bases separated the two germline ends. The CDR3 covers 15 residues. The CDR3 region is CSVEDPSAYYNEQFF. CDR3 coding DNA: TGCAGCGTTGAAGATCCTAGCGCGTACTACAATGAGCAGTTCTTC.

The rearrangement links TRBV29-1 to TRBJ1-2; 7 positions match TRBD1. The germline gives CDR1 SQVTM, CDR2 ANQGSEA. This CDR3 is built from 15 residues. With 2 bases clipped from V and 8 bases from J, the junction kept 14 bases outside the gene matches. CDR3 loop: CSVEPTGSWTQGYTF. As DNA, the CDR3 is TGCAGCGTTGAACCGACAGGGTCTTGGACACAGGGCTACACCTTC.

There are many counts of this clonotype. The chain has TRBV28 and TRBJ1-1; D gene ambiguous. The V and J ends lost 9 bases and 4 bases respectively, with 12 bases between them. CDR3 length: 12 amino acids. The germline V gene encodes CDR1 MDHEN and CDR2 SYDVKM. The CDR3 sequence is CARGGPSTEAFF. The CDR3 region has the DNA TGTGCCAGGGGAGGCCCCAGCACTGAAGCTTTCTTT.

This clonotype was observed at least ten times. The V call is TRBV20-1, the J call TRBJ2-3; unclear D gene. Germline CDR1 DFQATT, CDR2 SNEGSKA (reference sequence). The CDR3 has 18 residues. Trimming left V 2 bases short and J 2 bases short, with 23 bases between. The CDR3 DNA reads as TGCAGTGCTAGAAGGGAAGAAGAGCCCGCGACCACCACAGATACGCAGTATTTT. Amino acid sequence: CSARREEEPATTTDTQYF.

This clonotype was found a few times. This chain links TRBV20-1 with TRBJ1-2; no firm D call. CDR1 DFQATT and CDR2 SNEGSKA come from the germline V gene (reference sequence). V shed 2 bases and J shed 3 bases, with 7 bases lying between them. The CDR3 runs to 12 residues. CDR3 DNA sequence: TGCAGTGCTAGACCGGTCTACTATGGCTACACCTTC. This sequence encodes CSARPVYYGYTF.

At least ten counts were recorded for this clonotype. This chain connects TRBV29-1 to TRBJ1-2; unclear D gene. The CDR3 is made up of 11 amino acids. The V gene lost 1 base and the J gene lost 5 bases, with 5 bases spanning the gap. Germline CDR1 SQVTM, CDR2 ANQGSEA. The CDR3 reads CSVEGTYGYTF. The CDR3 DNA reads as TGCAGCGTTGAAGGGACTTATGGCTACACCTTC.

Many counts were recorded for this clonotype. The chain joins TRBV11-2 to TRBJ1-2; D unclear. V lost 0 bases to trimming and J lost 8 bases, with 16 bases between them. The CDR3 is 15 amino acids. Germline V lookup: CDR1 SGHAT, CDR2 FQNNGV. The CDR3, as DNA: TGTGCCAGCAGCTTAGAAGTCGGGCCAGCTGGGGGCTACACCTTC. Protein sequence: CASSLEVGPAGGYTF.

The sample holds a few counts of this clonotype. This rearrangement joins TRBV7-9 to TRBJ2-3, with D perhaps TRBD2 (6 bases). The germline V gene encodes CDR1 SEHNR and CDR2 FQNEAQ (reference sequence). CDR3 size: 15 residues. Between the trimmed V and J ends, which lost 5 bases and 0 bases, there was a span of 12 bases. The CDR3 DNA reads as TGTGCCAGCAGCCAGGAGGGGCTTAGCACAGATACGCAGTATTTT. It translates to CASSQEGLSTDTQYF.

This clonotype was seen at least ten times. J is TRBJ2-5 and V is TRBV15; 8 bases align to TRBD2. Germline values: CDR1 LNHNV, CDR2 YYDKDF (reference sequence). The length of the CDR3 is 14 residues. J lost 1 base, V lost 4 bases, and 2 bases had no gene match. CDR3 sequence: CATSKAGAQETQYF. CDR3 sequence (DNA): TGTGCCACCAGCAAAGCGGGAGCCCAAGAGACCCAGTACTTC.

The chain has TRBV7-8 and TRBJ2-7; 10 positions match TRBD2. The CDR3 consists of 17 residues. With V trimmed by 1 base and J by 0 bases, 6 bases remained unmatched. Germline loops: CDR1 SGHVS, CDR2 FQNEAQ. CDR3 sequence (DNA): TGTGCCAGCAGCTTAGGGGGTAGCGGGAGGCTCTCCTACGAGCAGTACTTC. It specifies CASSLGGSGRLSYEQYF.

This clonotype appeared a few times. This sequence joins TRBV5-1 and TRBJ2-5; 11 bases are a match to TRBD1. V shed 5 bases, J shed 3 bases, and the junction held 3 bases outside the gene matches. CDR1 is SGHRS and CDR2 is YFSETQ in the germline V gene. The CDR3 totals 14 residues. The CDR3 nucleotides read TGCGCCAGCAGGGGACAGGGGGTTGAAGAGACCCAGTACTTC. As protein: CASRGQGVEETQYF.

The table lists this clonotype with a few counts. The rearrangement joins TRBV28 to TRBJ2-6; D not resolved. The V gene lost 4 bases and the J gene lost 0 bases, with 7 bases spanning the gap. CDR1 is MDHEN, CDR2 SYDVKM, per germline. CDR3 size: 15 residues. The CDR3 DNA is TGTGCCAGCAGTTCACCAGTCTCTGGGGCCAACGTCCTGACTTTC. It translates to CASSSPVSGANVLTF.

This clonotype was picked up many times. CDR3 nucleotides: TGTGCCAGCAGCTTATTGCCCCGTGGGGGAGGTGGAAATCAGCCCCAGCATTTT. The encoded protein is CASSLLPRGGGGNQPQHF. V gene TRBV7-8 combines with J gene TRBJ1-5; possible D gene TRBD1, 5 bases. V lost 2 bases, J lost 4 bases, and 21 bases lay in between. The CDR3 is 18 residues long. Germline CDR1 is SGHVS and CDR2 is FQNEAQ.

The table lists this clonotype with many counts. This chain links TRBV4-2 with TRBJ2-5; no definite D call. The germline V gene encodes CDR1 LGHNA and CDR2 YNFKEQ. Trimming took 3 bases from V and 2 from J, leaving 7 bases between them. The CDR3 loop spans 13 amino acids. CDR3: CASSHRVQETQYF. The CDR3 nucleotides read TGTGCCAGCAGCCACCGGGTTCAAGAGACCCAGTACTTC.